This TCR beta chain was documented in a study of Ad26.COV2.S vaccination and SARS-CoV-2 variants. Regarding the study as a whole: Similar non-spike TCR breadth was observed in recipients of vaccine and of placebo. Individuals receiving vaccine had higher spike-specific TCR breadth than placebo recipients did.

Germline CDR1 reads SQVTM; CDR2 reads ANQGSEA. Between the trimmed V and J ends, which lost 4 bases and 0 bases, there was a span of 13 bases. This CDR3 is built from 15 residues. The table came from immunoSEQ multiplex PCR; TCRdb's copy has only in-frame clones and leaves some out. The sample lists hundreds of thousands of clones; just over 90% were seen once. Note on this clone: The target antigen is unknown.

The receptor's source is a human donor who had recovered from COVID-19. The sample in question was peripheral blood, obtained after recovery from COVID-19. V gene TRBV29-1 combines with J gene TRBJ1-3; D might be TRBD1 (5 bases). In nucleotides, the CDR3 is TGCAGCGTTGCTGAGGGGCCCTTCTCTGGAAACACCATATATTTT. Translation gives CSVAEGPFSGNTIYF.